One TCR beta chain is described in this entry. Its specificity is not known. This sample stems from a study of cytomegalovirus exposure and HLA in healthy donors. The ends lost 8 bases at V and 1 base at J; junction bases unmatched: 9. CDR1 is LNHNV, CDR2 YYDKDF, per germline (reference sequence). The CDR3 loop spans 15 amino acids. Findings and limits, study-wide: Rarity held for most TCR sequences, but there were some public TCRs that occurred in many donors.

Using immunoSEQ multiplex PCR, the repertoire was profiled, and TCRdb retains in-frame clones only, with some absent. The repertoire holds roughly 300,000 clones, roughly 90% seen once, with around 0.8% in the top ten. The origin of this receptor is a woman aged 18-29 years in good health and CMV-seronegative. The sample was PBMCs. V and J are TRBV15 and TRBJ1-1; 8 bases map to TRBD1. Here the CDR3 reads CATAKETGANTEAFF. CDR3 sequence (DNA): TGTGCCACCGCTAAGGAGACAGGGGCGAACACTGAAGCTTTCTTT.